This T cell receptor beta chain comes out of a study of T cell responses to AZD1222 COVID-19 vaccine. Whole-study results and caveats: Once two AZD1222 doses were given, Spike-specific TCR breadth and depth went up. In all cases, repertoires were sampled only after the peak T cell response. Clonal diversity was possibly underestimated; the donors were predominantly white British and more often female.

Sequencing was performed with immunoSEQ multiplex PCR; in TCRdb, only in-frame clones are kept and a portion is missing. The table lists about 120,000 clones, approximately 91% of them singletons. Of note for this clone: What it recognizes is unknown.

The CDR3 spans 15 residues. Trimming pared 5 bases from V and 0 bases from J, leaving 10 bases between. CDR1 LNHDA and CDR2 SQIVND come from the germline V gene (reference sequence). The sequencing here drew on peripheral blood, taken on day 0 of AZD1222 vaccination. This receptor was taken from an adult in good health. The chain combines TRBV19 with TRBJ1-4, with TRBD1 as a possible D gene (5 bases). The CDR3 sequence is CASSSTGPTNEKLFF. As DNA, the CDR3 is TGTGCCAGTAGTTCTACAGGACCAACTAATGAAAAACTGTTTTTT.